Each of the 12 T cell receptor beta chains below was sequenced from the same sample in a study of cytomegalovirus exposure and HLA in healthy donors. This table comes from immunoSEQ multiplex PCR, and its TCRdb copy is limited to in-frame clones, with some not included. Of 130,000 or so clones in the sample, 75% to 90% were seen once. Material: PBMCs. These receptors originate from a woman between 18 and 30 years old in good health and CMV-seropositive.

A remark on this clone: A read error may produce the germline difference seen at one junction end. The gene calls are TRBV7-7 and TRBJ2-5, with TRBD1 matching over 7 bases. Germline CDR1 reads SSHAT; CDR2 reads FNYEAQ (reference sequence). This CDR3 spans 15 amino acids. CDR3 DNA sequence: TGTGCTAGCAGCCTACAGGGGAAACTCGAAGAGACCCAGTACTTC. Translating gives CASSLQGKLEETQYF.

The chain has TRBV10-3 and TRBJ2-1, with D possibly matching TRBD1 (5 bases). Trimming removed 4 bases from V and 0 bases from J, with 19 bases in between. Germline CDR1 ENHRY, CDR2 SYGVKD. The CDR3 extends over 18 amino acids. Here the CDR3 reads CAISGSDKTGSSYNEQFF. The CDR3 nucleotides are TGTGCCATCAGTGGGTCGGATAAAACAGGAAGCTCCTACAATGAGCAGTTCTTC.

V is TRBV14 and J is TRBJ1-1; D remains unclear. Trimming pared 4 bases from V and 6 bases from J, leaving 9 bases between. This CDR3 is built from 12 residues. The V gene's germline CDR1 is SGHDN and CDR2 FVKESK. CDR3 region: CASSPTPAEAFF. The CDR3 DNA reads as TGTGCCAGCAGCCCCACCCCGGCTGAAGCTTTCTTT.

This clone occurred a few times. V gene TRBV5-4 combines with J gene TRBJ1-4, with D hard to call. From germline, CDR1 is SGHNT and CDR2 YYREEE (reference sequence). The CDR3 has 17 residues. V was clipped by 4 bases and J by 0 bases, with 16 bases between them. The DNA of the CDR3 is TGTGCCAGCAGCCGGGCGGGCTCGGGATCAACTAATGAAAAACTGTTTTTT. Translating it yields CASSRAGSGSTNEKLFF.

This clone came up a few times. The chain joins TRBV11-3 to TRBJ2-1; 7 nucleotides line up with TRBD1. V gave up 4 bases and J gave up 4 bases; unmatched junction bases: 4. The CDR3 has 14 residues. Germline V lookup: CDR1 SGHNT, CDR2 YENEEA. The CDR3 DNA sequence: TGTGCCAGCAGCTCCGAGACAGGGTACAATGAGCAGTTCTTC. The encoded protein is CASSSETGYNEQFF.

The rearrangement joins TRBV15 to TRBJ2-1, with 9 bases fitting TRBD1. Germline V gene lookup returns CDR1 LNHNV and CDR2 YYDKDF (reference sequence). The CDR3 runs 15 residues. Trimming at V came to 1 base and at J to 6 bases, leaving 4 bases not matched to a gene. CDR3 DNA sequence: TGTGCCACCAGCAGAGCACAGGGGGCGGGCAATGAGCAGTTCTTC. Encoded protein: CATSRAQGAGNEQFF. Based on the CDR3 plus reference TRBV15 and TRBJ2-1, the full variable domain is DAMVIQNPRYQVTQFGKPVTLSCSQTLNHNVMYWYQQKSSQAPKLLFHYYDKDFNNEADTPDNFQSRRPNTSFCFLDIRSPGLGDTAMYLCATSRAQGAGNEQFFGPGTRLTVL.

J is TRBJ2-7 and V is TRBV28; 8 bases agree with TRBD1. There are 15 residues in the CDR3. Trimming cost V 6 bases and J 2 bases; bases outside gene matches: 9. Germline lookup yields CDR1 MDHEN and CDR2 SYDVKM. This CDR3 reads CASSARDRPTYEQYF. For the CDR3, the DNA is TGTGCCAGCAGCGCCCGGGACAGGCCAACCTACGAGCAGTACTTC.

The gene calls are TRBV18 and TRBJ1-1; D call uncertain. CDR1 is KGHSH, CDR2 LQKENI, per germline. V was cut by 3 bases and J by 7 bases, with 9 bases left in between. The CDR3 has 12 amino acids. The CDR3 sequence is CASSPGEGEAFF. The CDR3 coding sequence is TGTGCCAGCTCACCGGGAGAAGGTGAAGCTTTCTTT.

This rearrangement joins TRBV4-2 to TRBJ2-3; 7 bases agree with TRBD2. Germline V lookup: CDR1 LGHNA, CDR2 YNFKEQ. The CDR3 is 18 residues long. The V gene end was trimmed by 0 bases and the J gene end by 3 bases; junction bases not matched to a gene: 12. CDR3 sequence: CASSQERGSGVGTDTQYF. Here the CDR3 DNA reads TGTGCCAGCAGCCAAGAGAGGGGCAGCGGGGTAGGGACAGATACGCAGTATTTT.

The chain combines TRBV29-1 with TRBJ1-1, with 8 bases aligning to TRBD1. Germline CDR1 and CDR2: SQVTM and ANQGSEA. Germline trimming cut 7 bases from V and 1 base from J; bases unmatched to any gene: 8. The length of the CDR3 is 14 residues. This CDR3 is CSAARGTGNTEAFF. In nucleotides, the CDR3 is TGCAGCGCCGCCCGGGGGACAGGGAACACTGAAGCTTTCTTT.

The V gene is TRBV7-2, the J gene TRBJ1-3, with D unresolved. This CDR3 spans 16 amino acids. Deletions cut 5 bases from V and 0 bases from J, with 14 bases between. Germline loops: CDR1 SGHTA, CDR2 FQGNSA. CDR3 DNA sequence: TGTGCCAGCAGCCCCCGCGAAAGAAACTCTGGAAACACCATATATTTT. Translating gives CASSPRERNSGNTIYF.

The gene calls are TRBV6-5 and TRBJ2-2; D gene ambiguous. Germline-derived CDR1 and CDR2 are MNHEY and SVGAGI. The germline V and J ends were trimmed by 8 bases and 3 bases, with 10 bases remaining between them. This CDR3 has 13 amino acids. CDR3 nucleotide sequence: TGTGCCAGCTTCAAAAGAGACACCGGGGAGCTGTTTTTT. Its translation: CASFKRDTGELFF.